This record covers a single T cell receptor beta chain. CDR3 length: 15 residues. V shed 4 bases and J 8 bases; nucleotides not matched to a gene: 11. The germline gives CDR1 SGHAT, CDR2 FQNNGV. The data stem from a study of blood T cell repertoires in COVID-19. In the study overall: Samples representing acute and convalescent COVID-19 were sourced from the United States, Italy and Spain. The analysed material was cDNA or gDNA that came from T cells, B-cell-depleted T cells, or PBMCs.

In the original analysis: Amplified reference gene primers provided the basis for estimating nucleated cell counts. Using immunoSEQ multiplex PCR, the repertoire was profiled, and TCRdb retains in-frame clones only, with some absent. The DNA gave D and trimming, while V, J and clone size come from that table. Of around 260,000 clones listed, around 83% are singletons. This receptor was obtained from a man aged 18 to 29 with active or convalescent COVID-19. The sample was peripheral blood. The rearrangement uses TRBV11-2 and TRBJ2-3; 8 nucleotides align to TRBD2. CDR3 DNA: TGTGCCAGCAGCTCCAACGGGGGGGGCTCTGGTACGCAGTATTTT. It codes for CASSSNGGGSGTQYF.